This entry lists 21 T cell receptor beta chains sequenced from one sample in a study of T cell responses to AZD1222 COVID-19 vaccine (dated by TCRdb to the early 2020s). Reading the label with the study, this specimen's time point is: about 28 days (+/-7) after the second vaccine dose. Taken with the paper, the label for treatment or condition translates to: meningococcal conjugate vaccine given as trial control. The library was built by means of the immunoSEQ multiplex PCR assay. TCRdb limited this immuneACCESS table to in-frame rearrangements with V and J called. A share of clones is missing; checked studies link under half to unresolved V genes, and the rest is unexplained. This sample is represented by 60,000 to 90,000 clones; over 65% of them were singletons. 27% of the sample belongs to the ten largest clones. The specimen comprised peripheral blood, sampled 28 days after the second dose of the MenACWY control vaccine. These receptors were taken from an adult who received the MenACWY meningococcal vaccine as a control.

This chain joins TRBV2 and TRBJ1-3, with D uncertain. From germline, CDR1 is SNHLY and CDR2 FYNNEI. This CDR3 is built from 14 residues. V gave up 4 bases and J gave up 0 bases, with 7 bases separating them. CDR3 sequence (DNA): TGTGCCAGCAGTGTGGCGAGCTCTGGAAACACCATATATTTT. The encoded protein is CASSVASSGNTIYF.

The chain employs TRBV4-1 and TRBJ2-1, with a possible D match to TRBD2 (6 bases). The germline V gene has CDR1 MGHRA and CDR2 YSYEKL. The CDR3 consists of 16 residues. The V end was cut by 4 bases, the J end by 8 bases, with 21 bases between. The CDR3 loop is CASSLLADPTMDEQFF. CDR3 DNA: TGCGCCAGCAGCCTCTTAGCGGACCCTACAATGGATGAGCAGTTCTTC.

This clone is a singleton in its sample. V usage is TRBV30 and J usage is TRBJ1-5; weak D call: TRBD1 (6 bases). The germline V gene has CDR1 GTSNPN and CDR2 SVGIG (reference sequence). This CDR3 region has 13 residues. The germline V and J ends were trimmed by 0 bases and 7 bases, with 10 bases remaining between them. In nucleotides, the CDR3 is TGTGCCTGGAGTGTACAGGGACAACAGCCCCAGCATTTT. It yields the protein CAWSVQGQQPQHF.

The chain employs TRBV7-9 and TRBJ2-2; 11 positions match TRBD2. J lost 0 bases, V lost 3 bases, and 3 bases had no gene match. Germline lookup yields CDR1 SEHNR and CDR2 FQNEAQ (reference sequence). CDR3 length: 17 residues. The DNA of the CDR3 is TGTGCCAGCAGCTTTACTAGCGGGAGCCCGAACACCGGGGAGCTGTTTTTT. Translation: CASSFTSGSPNTGELFF. Supplemented by reference TRBV7-9 and TRBJ2-2, the full variable domain reads DTGVSQNPRHKITKRGQNVTFRCDPISEHNRLYWYRQTLGQGPEFLTYFQNEAQLEKSRLLSDRFSAERPKGSFSTLEIQRTEQGDSAMYLCASSFTSGSPNTGELFFGEGSRLTVL.

The V and J genes are TRBV19 and TRBJ2-1; TRBD2 is a possible D gene (6 bases). Trimming cost V 3 bases and J 7 bases, with 19 bases left between them. From germline, CDR1 is LNHDA and CDR2 SQIVND (reference sequence). The CDR3 loop spans 16 amino acids. The CDR3 is CASSISLLALGNEQFF. The CDR3 DNA sequence: TGTGCCAGTAGTATTTCCCTTCTAGCGTTAGGAAATGAGCAGTTCTTC.

CDR3 amino acids: CASSLKGGRGPQETQYF. As DNA, the CDR3 is TGTGCCAGCAGCCTCAAGGGGGGGCGGGGGCCTCAAGAGACCCAGTACTTC. The chain has TRBV3-1 (or the pseudogene TRBV3-2) and TRBJ2-5, with a tentative D call TRBD2 (7 bases). Looked up from germline, CDR1 is LGHDT and CDR2 is YNNKEL (reference sequence). The CDR3 contains 17 residues. V lost 4 bases to trimming and J lost 2 bases, with 20 bases between them.

The rearrangement uses TRBV4-2 and TRBJ2-2; 8 bases map to TRBD1. Germline V gene data show CDR1 as LGHNA and CDR2 as YNFKEQ. This CDR3 is 19 amino acids long. Trimming cost V 1 base and J 0 bases; bases outside gene matches: 10. The CDR3 coding sequence is TGTGCCAGCAGCCAAGCTCCTCAGTGGGACAGGTCGAACACCGGGGAGCTGTTTTTT. It yields the protein CASSQAPQWDRSNTGELFF.

The J gene is TRBJ2-3, the V gene TRBV19, with a weak D call TRBD2 (5 bases). V was clipped by 8 bases and J by 1 base, with 10 bases between them. The V gene's germline CDR1 is LNHDA and CDR2 SQIVND (reference sequence). This CDR3 is 13 amino acids long. CDR3: CASGSSGTDTQYF. Written as DNA, the CDR3 is TGTGCCAGTGGGAGTAGCGGCACAGATACGCAGTATTTT. Variable domain in full (rest from reference TRBV19 and TRBJ2-3): DGGITQSPKYLFRKEGQNVTLSCEQNLNHDAMYWYRQDPGQGLRLIYYSQIVNDFQKGDIAEGYSVSREKKESFPLTVTSAQKNPTAFYLCASGSSGTDTQYFGPGTRLTVL.

Here the CDR3 DNA reads TGTGCCAGCAGCAAGGGGGGATCTCTCTCCTACGAGCAGTACTTC. It translates to CASSKGGSLSYEQYF. The V call is TRBV2, the J call TRBJ2-7, with D perhaps TRBD1 or TRBD2 (6 bases each). The germline CDR1 and CDR2 sequences are SNHLY and FYNNEI. Trimming shortened V by 6 bases and J by 0 bases, and 15 bases separated the two germline ends. The CDR3 loop spans 15 amino acids.

V usage is TRBV27 and J usage is TRBJ2-7; a weak D match, TRBD2 (7 bases). The germline CDR1 and CDR2 sequences are MNHEY and SMNVEV (reference sequence). The CDR3 extends over 13 amino acids. V dropped 8 bases and J dropped 3 bases, with 14 bases sitting between them. As DNA, the CDR3 is TGTGCCAGCGGTGGGGGGGCAATCTACGAGCAGTACTTC. Protein product: CASGGGAIYEQYF.

Here the CDR3 reads CASSPLGVGGAGTEAFF. In nucleotides, the CDR3 is TGTGCCAGCTCACCACTCGGGGTGGGGGGCGCGGGCACTGAAGCTTTCTTT. The gene calls are TRBV18 and TRBJ1-1, with D perhaps matching TRBD1 (6 bases). Germline CDR1 is KGHSH and CDR2 is LQKENI. V lost 1 base to trimming and J lost 4 bases, with 19 bases between them. The CDR3 has 17 residues.

The rearrangement uses TRBV25-1 and TRBJ2-1; D may be TRBD2 (6 bases). The CDR3 covers 14 residues. Trimming cost V 6 bases and J 10 bases, with 19 bases left between them. Germline CDR1 is MGHDK and CDR2 is SYGVNS. For the CDR3, the DNA is TGTGCCAGCAGACCCCCGGGGGATTATAGGGAGCAGTTCTTC. Translation: CASRPPGDYREQFF.

CDR3 region: CASSPVAGTLYEQYF. DNA for the CDR3: TGTGCCAGCAGTCCCGTGGCGGGCACCCTCTACGAGCAGTACTTC. This chain uses TRBV28 with TRBJ2-7, with a possible D match to TRBD2 (5 bases). V lost 5 bases and J 3 bases, leaving 17 bases between the germline ends. Germline V gene lookup returns CDR1 MDHEN and CDR2 SYDVKM. CDR3 length: 15 residues. Filled out from reference TRBV28 and TRBJ2-7, the complete variable domain reads DVKVTQSSRYLVKRTGEKVFLECVQDMDHENMFWYRQDPGLGLRLIYFSYDVKMKEKGDIPEGYSVSREKKERFSLILESASTNQTSMYLCASSPVAGTLYEQYFGPGTRLTVT.

The chain has TRBV29-1 and TRBJ1-2; D call uncertain. V shed 7 bases and J shed 0 bases, with 9 bases lying between them. The CDR3 covers 12 residues. From germline, CDR1 is SQVTM and CDR2 ANQGSEA. CDR3 region: CSGGSPNYGYTF. Written as DNA, the CDR3 is TGCAGCGGAGGCAGCCCTAACTATGGCTACACCTTC. The full variable domain, completed using reference TRBV29-1 and TRBJ1-2, is SAVISQKPSRDICQRGTSLTIQCQVDSQVTMMFWYRQQPGQSLTLIATANQGSEATYESGFVIDKFPISRPNLTFSTLTVSNMSPEDSSIYLCSGGSPNYGYTFGSGTRLTVV.

V usage is TRBV7-2 and J usage is TRBJ1-5; no clear D. The CDR3 extends over 14 amino acids. CDR1 and CDR2 from the germline V gene are SGHTA and FQGNSA. Trimming cost V 1 base and J 4 bases, with 8 bases left between them. DNA for the CDR3: TGTGCCAGCAGCTTAGTGGGAGGGAATCAGCCCCAGCATTTT. As protein: CASSLVGGNQPQHF.

The V and J genes are TRBV29-1 and TRBJ1-1; 7 positions match TRBD1. V dropped 7 bases and J dropped 10; count of bases not matched to a gene: 21. Germline V gene lookup returns CDR1 SQVTM and CDR2 ANQGSEA. This CDR3 contains 15 residues. CDR3 protein: CSARGKGQGVEGAFF. In DNA, the CDR3 is TGCAGCGCTAGAGGAAAGGGTCAGGGGGTAGAAGGAGCTTTCTTT.

The V call is TRBV5-1, the J call TRBJ1-1; D is possibly TRBD1 (6 bases). The V and J ends lost 0 bases and 1 base respectively, with 13 bases between them. The length of the CDR3 is 16 residues. Germline CDR1 reads SGHRS; CDR2 reads YFSETQ. Here the CDR3 DNA reads TGCGCCAGCAGCTTGGTAGCGGGGGCGGGGAACACTGAAGCTTTCTTT. This sequence encodes CASSLVAGAGNTEAFF.

The rearrangement uses TRBV7-3 and TRBJ1-2, with 10 bases identical to TRBD1. Trimming removed 5 bases from V and 8 bases from J; junction bases left unmatched: 11. This CDR3 comprises 15 residues. Germline V CDR1 and CDR2: SGHTA, FQGTGA. The CDR3 reads CASSPQGTGEYGYTF. The CDR3 DNA reads as TGTGCCAGCAGCCCGCAGGGGACAGGGGAATACGGCTACACCTTC.

Written as DNA, the CDR3 is TGTGCCAGCAGCTGGAGAGGGGCCAGGGGGCACAATCAGCCCCAGCATTTT. Its protein product is CASSWRGARGHNQPQHF. This chain joins TRBV5-8 and TRBJ1-5; 8 bases are a match to TRBD1. Trimming at V came to 3 bases and at J to 3 bases, leaving 11 bases not matched to a gene. The CDR3 runs 17 residues. CDR1 is SGHTS, CDR2 YDEGEE, per germline.

The rearrangement uses TRBV12-3 or TRBV12-4 and TRBJ1-5; unclear D gene. The CDR3 totals 12 residues. The V end lost 8 bases, the J end lost 1 base, and 6 bases lay between the germline ends. In nucleotides, the CDR3 is TGTGCCAGCCGACTGAGCAATCAGCCCCAGCATTTT. Its translation: CASRLSNQPQHF.

The CDR3 reads CASSSQTYEQYF. CDR3 bases: TGTGCCAGCAGTTCACAGACCTACGAGCAGTACTTC. The chain recombines TRBV6-5 with TRBJ2-7, with unresolved D. Trimming cost V 4 bases and J 2 bases, with 6 bases left between them. The CDR3 totals 12 residues. Germline lookup yields CDR1 MNHEY and CDR2 SVGAGI.